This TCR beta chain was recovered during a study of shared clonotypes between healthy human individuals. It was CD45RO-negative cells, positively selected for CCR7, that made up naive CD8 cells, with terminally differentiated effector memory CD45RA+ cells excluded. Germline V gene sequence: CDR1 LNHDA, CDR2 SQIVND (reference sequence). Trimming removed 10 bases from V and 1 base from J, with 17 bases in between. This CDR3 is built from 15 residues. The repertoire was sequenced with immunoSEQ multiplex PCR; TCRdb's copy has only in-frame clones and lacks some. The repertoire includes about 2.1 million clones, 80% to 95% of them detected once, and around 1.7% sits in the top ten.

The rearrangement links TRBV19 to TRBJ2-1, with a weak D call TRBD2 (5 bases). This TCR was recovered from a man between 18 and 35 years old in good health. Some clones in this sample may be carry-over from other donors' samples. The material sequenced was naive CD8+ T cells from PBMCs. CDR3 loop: CATTRDPGSYNEQFF. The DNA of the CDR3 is TGTGCCACCACTCGCGATCCGGGATCCTACAATGAGCAGTTCTTC.